Listed here are 10 T cell receptor beta chains from one sample, sequenced in a study of blood T cells in healthy people across ages. The use of a sample-barcoded 5' primer and a J-beta primer mix characterized a second PCR of roughly 6 to 11 cycles. TCRdb reprocessed the 5' RACE reads with MiXCR, giving one entry per CDR3 protein. The profile shows 730,000 or so distinct CDR3 sequences, around 38% of them singletons. Sequencing was performed on blood. These receptors all come from a man older than 75 in good health.

The J gene is TRBJ2-5, the V gene TRBV6-5; 8 bases agree with TRBD1. This CDR3 contains 13 residues. CDR1 MNHEY and CDR2 SVGAGI come from the germline V gene. V gave up 4 bases and J gave up 5 bases; unmatched junction bases: 3. The CDR3 is CASSWTGTETQYF. The CDR3 DNA follows: TGTGCCAGCAGTTGGACAGGGACTGAGACCCAGTACTTC.

V usage is TRBV7-8 and J usage is TRBJ2-1; D not resolved. The CDR3 runs 13 residues. Germline CDR1 and CDR2: SGHVS and FQNEAQ. Between the trimmed V and J ends, which lost 1 base and 2 bases, there was a span of 3 bases. CDR3 coding DNA: TGTGCCAGCAGCTTAGGGACCTACAATGAGCAGTTCTTC. Translation: CASSLGTYNEQFF.

This clonotype turned up a few times. The chain employs TRBV5-1 and TRBJ2-3, with 8 nucleotides matching TRBD2. The CDR3 has 15 amino acids. CDR1 and CDR2 from the germline V gene are SGHRS and YFSETQ. V gave up 4 bases and J gave up 2 bases; unmatched junction bases: 6. The CDR3 coding sequence is TGCGCCAGCAGCCCAAGCGGGAGTGACACAGATACGCAGTATTTT. It yields the protein CASSPSGSDTDTQYF.

The chain employs TRBV10-3 and TRBJ1-2; 8 bases align to TRBD1. Per the germline V gene, CDR1 is ENHRY and CDR2 is SYGVKD. V was pared by 3 bases and J by 8 bases, with 14 bases of the junction left unmatched. The CDR3 sequence is 16 residues long. Here the CDR3 reads CAISDHLGTGLWGYTF. CDR3 bases: TGTGCCATCAGTGATCACCTGGGGACAGGCCTCTGGGGCTACACCTTC.

This clonotype has at least ten counts. The V gene is TRBV29-1, the J gene TRBJ2-5, with 7 bases matching TRBD1. CDR1 is SQVTM and CDR2 is ANQGSEA in the germline V gene. This CDR3 has 12 amino acids. In DNA, the CDR3 is TGCAGTGTCGGGACAGCAAAAGAGACCCAGTACTTC. This gives the protein CSVGTAKETQYF.

This clonotype showed up just a few times. The CDR3: CASSYSGDGGGDTQYF. In DNA form, the CDR3 reads TGTGCCAGCAGTTACAGCGGGGATGGGGGAGGGGATACGCAGTATTTT. V and J are TRBV6-5 and TRBJ2-3; 7 bases map to TRBD2. The CDR3 is 16 amino acids. The V and J ends lost 2 bases and 6 bases, in that order; junction bases with no gene match: 11. The V gene's germline CDR1 is MNHEY and CDR2 SVGAGI.

This clonotype was recorded only once. The chain has TRBV7-4 and TRBJ2-3, with TRBD2 as a possible D gene (5 bases). The V end was cut by 3 bases, the J end by 0 bases, with 22 bases between. Germline V CDR1 and CDR2: SGHVT, SQSDAQ. This CDR3 has 19 residues. The CDR3 DNA is TGTGCCAGCAGCTTCGACAATCATTCTAGCTGTCCTAGCACAGATACGCAGTATTTT. Translating gives CASSFDNHSSCPSTDTQYF.

This chain joins TRBV5-1 and TRBJ2-4, with 8 bases identical to TRBD1. The end of the DNA aligns better with TRBJ2-7, so the J call may be wrong. From germline, CDR1 is SGHRS and CDR2 YFSETQ. The CDR3 is 15 amino acids. The chain's CDR3 is CASSLAPGTGVEQYF. For the CDR3, the DNA is TGCGCCAGCAGCTTGGCCCCCGGGACAGGAGTCGAGCAGTACTTC.

The chain employs TRBV6-2 or TRBV6-3 and TRBJ2-1; TRBD2 aligns across 9 bases. The CDR3 length is 18 residues. Germline V gene lookup returns CDR1 MNHEY and CDR2 SVGEGT. V dropped 6 bases and J dropped 7; count of bases not matched to a gene: 19. The chain's CDR3 is CASSTSGLLAGFSNEQFF. The CDR3 DNA reads as TGTGCCAGCAGCACCAGCGGGCTTCTAGCGGGGTTCTCAAATGAGCAGTTCTTC.

Only one count was recorded for this clonotype. This chain connects TRBV9 to TRBJ2-3, with 11 bases that match TRBD1. Trimming took 2 bases from V and 0 from J; bases not matched to a gene: 8. The CDR3 loop spans 18 amino acids. The germline CDR1 and CDR2 sequences are SGDLS and YYNGEE. The CDR3 nucleotides are TGTGCCAGCAGCGTCCGGGACAGGGGGTTTACTAGCACAGATACGCAGTATTTT. The encoded protein is CASSVRDRGFTSTDTQYF.